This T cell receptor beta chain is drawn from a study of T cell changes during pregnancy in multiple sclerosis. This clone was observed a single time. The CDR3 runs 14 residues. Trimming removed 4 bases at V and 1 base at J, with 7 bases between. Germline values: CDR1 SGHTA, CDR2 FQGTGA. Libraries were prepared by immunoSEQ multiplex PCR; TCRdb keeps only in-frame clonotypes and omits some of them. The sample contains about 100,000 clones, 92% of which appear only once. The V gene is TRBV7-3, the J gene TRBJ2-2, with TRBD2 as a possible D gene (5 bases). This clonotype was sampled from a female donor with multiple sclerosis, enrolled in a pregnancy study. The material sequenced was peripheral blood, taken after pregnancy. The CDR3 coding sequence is TGTGCCAGCAGCTCCGGACTGAACACCGGGGAGCTGTTTTTT. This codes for CASSSGLNTGELFF.